This entry is about one T cell receptor beta chain. The antigen is not known. Every participating donor contributed around 9.5 milliliters of peripheral blood through a draw. The V gene's germline CDR1 is MNHEY and CDR2 SMNVEV (reference sequence). V was trimmed by 5 bases and J by 10 bases, leaving 15 bases between them. CDR3 length: 14 residues. The record originates from a study of blood T cells in healthy people across ages. General study points: A roughly linear fall in TCR beta diversity per million T cells was seen with increasing age.

PCR was performed a second time for roughly 7 to 11 cycles using a sample-barcoded 5' primer and a J-beta primer mix. TCRdb reprocessed the 5' RACE reads via MiXCR and lists one record per CDR3 protein. The profile covers around 900,000 distinct CDR3 sequences, with just over 50% appearing a single time and around a fifth taken by the ten largest. Sequenced input: blood. The chain couples TRBV27 to TRBJ1-6; possibly TRBD1 for D (6 bases). The receptor was isolated from a woman aged 55 to 70 in good health. CDR3 amino acids: CASSLDRGYSPLHF. In DNA, the CDR3 is TGTGCCAGCAGTCTTGATAGGGGGTACTCACCCCTCCACTTT.